This T cell receptor beta chain was sequenced for a study of response to subunit inactivated influenza vaccine. Notes on this clonotype: The antigen remains undetermined.

Study-level findings and limits: Few new T cells, the authors suggested, are recruited by each seasonal influenza vaccination.

Germline V gives CDR1 SGHTA, CDR2 FQGNSA. V lost 6 bases and J lost 2; bases outside the gene matches: 4. The CDR3 loop spans 15 amino acids. Via MiXCR, TCRdb re-called the RT-PCR reads, giving one row per CDR3 protein. The sample lists about 180,000 distinct CDR3 sequences, around a tenth occurring once. The sample consisted of CD8+ T cells sorted from PBMCs, taken roughly 24 months after vaccination. This clonotype originated in a man in his fifties or sixties who received an inactivated influenza vaccine. This chain joins TRBV7-2 and TRBJ2-3; TRBD2 matches at 11 bases. CDR3 nucleotide sequence: TGTGCCAGCAGTGGACTAGCGGGCATCACAGATACGCAGTATTTT. This codes for CASSGLAGITDTQYF.